This TCR beta chain was profiled in a study of blood T cell repertoires in COVID-19. The overall study: Whether acute or convalescent, the COVID-19 samples came from the United States, Italy and Spain.

The germline V gene encodes CDR1 SGHAT and CDR2 FQNNGV. The J segment lost 6 bases and the V segment lost 0 bases, leaving 3 bases of the junction unmatched. The CDR3 has 15 amino acids. Sequencing used immunoSEQ multiplex PCR; TCRdb keeps in-frame clones, though not all of them. The table includes roughly 53,000 clones, approximately 90% detected once. J is TRBJ2-7 and V is TRBV11-2; 12 bases line up with TRBD1. Source material: peripheral blood. This sequence was found in a human donor in a cohort sampled during active COVID-19. CDR3 residues: CASSLEGQGAGEQYF. CDR3 DNA: TGTGCCAGCAGCTTAGAGGGACAGGGGGCGGGCGAGCAGTACTTC. The whole variable domain, filled in from reference TRBV11-2 and TRBJ2-7, reads EAGVAQSPRYKIIEKRQSVAFWCNPISGHATLYWYQQILGQGPKLLIQFQNNGVVDDSQLPKDRFSAERLKGVDSTLKIQPAKLEDSAVYLCASSLEGQGAGEQYFGPGTRLTVT.